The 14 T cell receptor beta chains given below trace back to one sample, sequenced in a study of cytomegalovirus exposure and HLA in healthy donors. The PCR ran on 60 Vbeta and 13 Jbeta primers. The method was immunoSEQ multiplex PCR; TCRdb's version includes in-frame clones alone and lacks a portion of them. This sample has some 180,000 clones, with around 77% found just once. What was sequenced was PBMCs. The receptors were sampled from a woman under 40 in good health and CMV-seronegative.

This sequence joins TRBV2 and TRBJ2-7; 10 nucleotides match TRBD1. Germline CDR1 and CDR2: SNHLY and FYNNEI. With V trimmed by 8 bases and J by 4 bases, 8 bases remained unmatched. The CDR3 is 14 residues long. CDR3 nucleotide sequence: TGTGCCAGCTTCCGGGACAGGGGTTTATACGAGCAGTACTTC. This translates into CASFRDRGLYEQYF.

The chain's CDR3 is CASSLSLAGLVDYEQYF. DNA of the CDR3: TGTGCCAGCAGTTTGAGCCTAGCGGGATTGGTGGACTACGAGCAGTACTTC. The gene calls are TRBV28 and TRBJ2-5, with 9 bases that match TRBD2. The J call may be faulty, since TRBJ2-7 better matches the DNA end. The germline gives CDR1 MDHEN, CDR2 SYDVKM. The CDR3 has 17 amino acids.

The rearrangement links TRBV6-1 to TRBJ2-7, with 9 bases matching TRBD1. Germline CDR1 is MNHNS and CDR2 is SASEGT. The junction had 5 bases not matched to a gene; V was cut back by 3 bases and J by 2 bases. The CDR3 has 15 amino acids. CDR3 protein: CASSDYRTGAYEQYF. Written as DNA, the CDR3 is TGTGCCAGCAGTGATTATAGGACAGGGGCCTACGAGCAGTACTTC.

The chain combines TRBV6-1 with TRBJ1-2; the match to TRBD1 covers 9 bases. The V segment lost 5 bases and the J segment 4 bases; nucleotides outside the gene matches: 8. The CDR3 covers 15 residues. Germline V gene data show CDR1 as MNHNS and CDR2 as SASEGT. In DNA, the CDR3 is TGTGCCAGCAGTAGATTACAGGGGGCAGCCTATGGCTACACCTTC. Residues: CASSRLQGAAYGYTF.

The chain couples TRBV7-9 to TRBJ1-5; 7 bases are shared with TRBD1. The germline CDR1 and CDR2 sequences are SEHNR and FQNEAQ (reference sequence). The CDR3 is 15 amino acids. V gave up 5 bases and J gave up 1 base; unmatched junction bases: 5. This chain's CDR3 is CASSRGTDSNQPQHF. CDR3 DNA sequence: TGTGCCAGCAGCCGAGGGACAGACAGCAATCAGCCCCAGCATTTT.

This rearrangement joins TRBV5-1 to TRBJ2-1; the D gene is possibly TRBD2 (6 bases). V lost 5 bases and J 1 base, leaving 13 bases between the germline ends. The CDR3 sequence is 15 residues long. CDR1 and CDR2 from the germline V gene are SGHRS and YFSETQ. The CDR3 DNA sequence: TGCGCCAGCAGAAGCGGGTTGAGGTCCTACAATGAGCAGTTCTTC. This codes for CASRSGLRSYNEQFF.

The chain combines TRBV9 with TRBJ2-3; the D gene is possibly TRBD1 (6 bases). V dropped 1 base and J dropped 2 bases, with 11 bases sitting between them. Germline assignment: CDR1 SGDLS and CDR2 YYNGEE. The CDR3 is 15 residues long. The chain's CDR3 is CASSVQGIPTDTQYF. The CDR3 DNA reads TGTGCCAGCAGCGTACAGGGGATTCCCACAGATACGCAGTATTTT.

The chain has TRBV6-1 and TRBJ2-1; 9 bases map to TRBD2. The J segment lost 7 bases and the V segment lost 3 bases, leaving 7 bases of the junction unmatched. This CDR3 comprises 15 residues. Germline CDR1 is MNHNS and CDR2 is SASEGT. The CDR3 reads CASSEGSGGWNEQFF. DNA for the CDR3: TGTGCCAGCAGTGAGGGTAGCGGGGGCTGGAATGAGCAGTTCTTC.

The CDR3 DNA reads TGCGCCAGCAGCTTGGTTGGCGGGAATTCGGGTGAGCAGTTCTTC. Protein: CASSLVGGNSGEQFF. This chain uses TRBV5-1 with TRBJ2-1; maybe TRBD2 (6 bases). Trimming took 0 bases from V and 9 from J, leaving 16 bases between them. CDR1 and CDR2 from the germline V gene are SGHRS and YFSETQ. The CDR3 runs 15 residues.

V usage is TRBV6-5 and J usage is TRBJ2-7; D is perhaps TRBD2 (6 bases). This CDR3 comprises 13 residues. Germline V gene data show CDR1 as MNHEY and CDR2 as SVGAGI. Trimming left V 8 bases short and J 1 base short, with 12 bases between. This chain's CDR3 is CASGGGGSYEQYF. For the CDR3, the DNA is TGTGCCAGCGGGGGTGGGGGGTCCTACGAGCAGTACTTC.

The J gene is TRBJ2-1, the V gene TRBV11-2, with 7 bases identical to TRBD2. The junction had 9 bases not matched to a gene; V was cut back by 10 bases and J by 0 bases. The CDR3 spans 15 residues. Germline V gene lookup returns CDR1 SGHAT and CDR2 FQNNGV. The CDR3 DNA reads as TGTGCCACCCGACCGGGCGGGAGCTCCTACAATGAGCAGTTCTTC. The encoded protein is CATRPGGSSYNEQFF. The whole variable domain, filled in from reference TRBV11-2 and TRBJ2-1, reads EAGVAQSPRYKIIEKRQSVAFWCNPISGHATLYWYQQILGQGPKLLIQFQNNGVVDDSQLPKDRFSAERLKGVDSTLKIQPAKLEDSAVYLCATRPGGSSYNEQFFGPGTRLTVL.

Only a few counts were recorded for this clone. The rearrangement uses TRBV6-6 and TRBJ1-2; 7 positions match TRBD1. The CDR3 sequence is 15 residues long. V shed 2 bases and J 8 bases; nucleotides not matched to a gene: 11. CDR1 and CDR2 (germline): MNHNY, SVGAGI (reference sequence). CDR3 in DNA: TGTGCCAGCAGTTACACGGACAGGCGGGGCAAGGGCTACACCTTC. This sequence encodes CASSYTDRRGKGYTF.

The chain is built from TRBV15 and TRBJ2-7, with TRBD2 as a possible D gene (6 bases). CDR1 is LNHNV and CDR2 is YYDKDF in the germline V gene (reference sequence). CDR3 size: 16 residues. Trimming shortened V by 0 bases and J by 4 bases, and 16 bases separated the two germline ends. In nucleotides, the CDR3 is TGTGCCACCAGCAGAGATTTTCCCCCCGGGGGTTACGAGCAGTACTTC. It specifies CATSRDFPPGGYEQYF.

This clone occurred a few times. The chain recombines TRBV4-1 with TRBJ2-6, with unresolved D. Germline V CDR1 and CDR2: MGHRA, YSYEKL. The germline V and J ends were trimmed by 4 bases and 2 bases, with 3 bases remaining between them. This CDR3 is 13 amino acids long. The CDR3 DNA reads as TGCGCCAGCAGCCGTACTGGGGCCAACGTCCTGACTTTC. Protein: CASSRTGANVLTF.